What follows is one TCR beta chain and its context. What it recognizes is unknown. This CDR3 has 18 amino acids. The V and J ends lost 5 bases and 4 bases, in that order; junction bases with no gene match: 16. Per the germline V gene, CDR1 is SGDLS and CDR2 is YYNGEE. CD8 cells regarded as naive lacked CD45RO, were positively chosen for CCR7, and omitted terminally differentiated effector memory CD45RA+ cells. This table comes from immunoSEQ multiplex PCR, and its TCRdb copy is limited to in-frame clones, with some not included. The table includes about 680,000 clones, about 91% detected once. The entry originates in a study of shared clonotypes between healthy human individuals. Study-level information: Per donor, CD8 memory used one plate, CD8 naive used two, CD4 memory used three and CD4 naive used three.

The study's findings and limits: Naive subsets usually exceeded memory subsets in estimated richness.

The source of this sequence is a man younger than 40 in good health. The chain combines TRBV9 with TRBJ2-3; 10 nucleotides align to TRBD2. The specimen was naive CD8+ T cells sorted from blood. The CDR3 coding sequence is TGTGCCAGCAGTCATCATCAAGCGGGAGGGAGTGAAGCAGATACGCAGTATTTT. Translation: CASSHHQAGGSEADTQYF.